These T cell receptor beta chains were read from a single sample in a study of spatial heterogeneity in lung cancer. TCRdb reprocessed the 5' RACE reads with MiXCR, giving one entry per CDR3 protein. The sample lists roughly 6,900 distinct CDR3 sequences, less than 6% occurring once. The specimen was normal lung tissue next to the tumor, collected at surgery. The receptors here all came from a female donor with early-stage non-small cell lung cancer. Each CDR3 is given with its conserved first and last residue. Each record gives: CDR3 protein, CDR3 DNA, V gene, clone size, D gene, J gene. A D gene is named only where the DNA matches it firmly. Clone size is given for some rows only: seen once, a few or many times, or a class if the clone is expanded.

CAIAPTVGSYEQYF	TGTGCCATTGCGCCGACAGTCGGGTCCTACGAGCAGTACTTC	TRBV3-1	medium-sized	-	TRBJ2-7
CASSFPGVTEAFF	TGTGCCAGCAGTTTTCCGGGAGTCACTGAAGCTTTCTTT	TRBV27	medium-sized	-	TRBJ1-1
CASSNTRTEGYF	TGTGCCAGCAGCAACACCCGGACTGAAGGGTACTTC	TRBV6-6	many	-	TRBJ2-7
CSGGLAGDTQYF	TGCAGCGGCGGACTAGCGGGAGATACGCAGTATTTT	TRBV29-1	medium-sized	TRBD2	TRBJ2-3
CASSLVAEAGDTQYF	TGTGCCAGCAGCTTAGTAGCGGAGGCGGGAGATACGCAGTATTTT	TRBV7-2	many	-	TRBJ2-3
CASSYAGELFF	TGTGCCAGCAGTTACGCCGGGGAGCTGTTTTTT	TRBV6-5	-	-	TRBJ2-2
CASSLNGDYGYTF	TGTGCCAGCAGCCTTAACGGGGACTATGGCTACACCTTC	TRBV7-2	medium-sized	-	TRBJ1-2
CASSKQEGHTEAFF	TGTGCCAGCAGCAAACAGGAGGGGCATACTGAAGCTTTCTTT	TRBV9	few	-	TRBJ1-1
CASRPQGAGYQPQHF	TGTGCCAGCAGACCTCAGGGGGCAGGTTATCAGCCCCAGCATTTT	TRBV28	many	TRBD1	TRBJ1-5
CASSAGGELFF	TGTGCCAGCAGCGCGGGCGGGGAGCTGTTTTTT	TRBV7-3	many	-	TRBJ2-2
CASSLQHSLGTQYF	TGTGCCAGCAGCTTACAACATTCGCTGGGGACCCAGTACTTC	TRBV7-2	medium-sized	-	TRBJ2-5
CAWSGGAEQYF	TGTGCCTGGAGTGGAGGGGCCGAGCAGTACTTC	TRBV30	many	-	TRBJ2-7
CASSRSGGRARTDTQYF	TGTGCCAGCAGCCGGTCGGGGGGGAGGGCCCGCACAGATACGCAGTATTTT	TRBV11-2	many	TRBD2	TRBJ2-3
CASSLGGGRGYEQYF	TGCGCCAGCAGCTTGGGAGGAGGCCGTGGGTACGAGCAGTACTTC	TRBV5-1	many	-	TRBJ2-7
CASSLESAGAHNEQFF	TGTGCCAGCAGCTTAGAGTCAGCGGGTGCCCATAATGAGCAGTTCTTC	TRBV7-8	medium-sized	-	TRBJ2-1
CASSLGPGQGDEKLFF	TGTGCCAGCAGCTTAGGACCGGGACAGGGGGATGAAAAACTGTTTTTT	TRBV7-9	many	TRBD1	TRBJ1-4
CASSGQVQETQYF	TGTGCCAGCAGCGGACAGGTCCAAGAGACCCAGTACTTC	TRBV2	large	TRBD1	TRBJ2-5
CASSLADGSGANVLTF	TGCGCCAGCAGCTTGGCGGACGGCTCTGGGGCCAACGTCCTGACTTTC	TRBV5-1	medium-sized	-	TRBJ2-6
CSARLAGSEQYF	TGCAGTGCTAGACTAGCGGGCTCCGAGCAGTACTTC	TRBV20-1	many	TRBD2	TRBJ2-7
CASTPSGSVGNEQFF	TGCGCCAGCACCCCCAGCGGGAGCGTTGGAAATGAGCAGTTCTTC	TRBV5-1	many	TRBD2	TRBJ2-1
CSARGQGEQPQHF	TGCAGTGCCCGGGGACAGGGGGAACAGCCCCAGCATTTT	TRBV20-1	many	TRBD1	TRBJ1-5
CASSRTSGTYEQYF	TGTGCCAGCAGCCGGACTAGCGGGACCTACGAGCAGTACTTC	TRBV3-1	many	TRBD2	TRBJ2-7
CASSSPVHSADTQYF	TGTGCCAGCAGCTCCCCGGTCCACTCGGCAGATACGCAGTATTTT	TRBV11-2	medium-sized	-	TRBJ2-3
CASSYSPEREATDTQYF	TGTGCCAGCAGCTATAGCCCTGAGCGGGAGGCGACAGATACGCAGTATTTT	TRBV7-6	medium-sized	TRBD2	TRBJ2-3
CASSPNLARHIQYF	TGTGCCAGCAGCCCTAATCTAGCGAGACACATTCAGTACTTC	TRBV28	many	-	TRBJ2-4
CASSVGVLGYTF	TGTGCCAGCAGCGTCGGAGTTCTTGGCTACACCTTC	TRBV6-1	-	-	TRBJ1-2